This TCR beta chain was observed in a study of cytomegalovirus exposure and HLA in healthy donors (dated 2017 in TCRdb). About the investigation overall: An earlier analysis of roughly 570 of the donors reported approximately 300 Gb of sequence data and around 120 million unique TCR beta sequences obtained from roughly 180 million T cells. In a later genetic analysis, genome-wide SNP genotypes for about 55% of the roughly 670 donors were used, and that subset was treated as a discovery cohort. The genetic ancestry cluster associated with self-reported Caucasian donors included 65% to 90% of the 398 genotyped donors. Because of strong linkage in the cohort, five DR-DQ haplotypes were treated as single units for association and clustering. The T cell repertoires of 550 to 850 subjects were profiled by immunosequencing and related to cytomegalovirus serostatus. Around 320 gigabases of sequencing data and approximately 85 million unique TCR sequences were included in an early release covering 550 to 650 HLA-typed donors. An earlier analysis of approximately 630 of the donors applied high-throughput TCR beta sequencing to assess whether each TCR beta V gene segment acted as functional or pseudogenic. To predict cytomegalovirus infection status, the study combined high-throughput TCR immunosequencing, statistical association of individual TCRs with disease status, and machine learning. HLA typing included class I and class II loci at four-digit resolution. Besides the first cohort of roughly 640 subjects, a separate validation cohort made up of 120 different subjects was used. Across around 400 genotyped donors of the cohort, an average of approximately 240,000 unique TCR beta nucleotide sequences per donor were sequenced, and roughly 18% of those sequences were non-productive. The aim of the study was to test whether cataloging public T cell receptors could identify signatures of past pathogen exposure. In a later analysis, previously published TCR beta repertoires from 550 to 750 donors were re-analyzed and high-resolution HLA genotyping was added so that TCR occurrence patterns could be studied. Rather than using new phenotypic data, the later analysis identified candidate immune exposures from TCR beta sequences and from how often those sequences occurred across donors. The number of typed donors differed by locus: about 629-640 for A, B, C, DRB1 and DQB1; approximately 520 for DQA1; 606 for DPA1; and about 450 for DPB1. All discovery cohort repertoires had been generated using a single sequencing platform. Donor age, sex, ethnicity and CMV serostatus were compiled alongside the repertoire data.

The germline ends are 6 bases apart after V is trimmed by 3 bases and J by 1 base. The CDR3, from cysteine to phenylalanine, totals 13 residues. The read is trimmed to its CDR3 DNA, 39 bases read in frame from base 1. For CDR1 and CDR2, the germline V gene (reference sequence) lists WNHNN and SYGVQD. Library creation used the immunoSEQ multiplex PCR assay. For the multiplex PCR, a mixture combining 60 forward primers for TCR Vbeta segments and 13 reverse primers for TCR Jbeta segments was used. The CDR3 region of rearranged TCR beta genes was amplified from genomic DNA with a multiplex PCR assay. On the Illumina HiSeq System, the amplified TCR beta libraries were sequenced as 87-base-pair reads. As for how the authors treated the data: Across the 700 or so repertoires, a later analysis counted 75 million to 90 million unique TCR beta chains, some 11 million of which were shared by at least two donors. A nearest-neighbor algorithm error-corrected the raw reads and collapsed the reads into unique sequences, merging closely related sequences to remove PCR and sequencing errors. To assign V, D and J gene segments, CDR3 sequences were aligned to IMGT reference sequences. For a sequence to be retained, a match of at least six nucleotides to both a V gene segment and a J gene segment was required. Rearrangements were classified as productive when the CDR3 lacked stop codons and remained in frame with V and J, and all other rearrangements were classified as non-productive. Following IMGT convention, CDR3 was defined as the stretch from the second conserved V-encoded cysteine up to the conserved J-encoded phenylalanine. Sequences without an unambiguous match to a single V gene segment were excluded from the earlier analysis of about 640 of the donors. In an earlier analysis of approximately 610 of the donors, V segments were called functional above 56.7% productive rearrangements and were called segregating when the between-donor standard deviation exceeded 5%. To diagnose cytomegalovirus status from the catalog of TCR beta chain sequences, a statistical classification framework was built. V and J gene assignment, in a later analysis, came from comparing TCR nucleotide sequences with IMGT/GENE-DB human TR gene sequences. A later analysis assigned CDR3 sequences and most-parsimonious VDJ recombination scenarios with the TCRdist pipeline. In a later analysis, every TCR beta chain was defined by the combination of its CDR3 amino acid sequence and its V-gene family, and reads without a unique V-gene family were dropped. To address suspected cross-contamination and a sequencing artifact, a later analysis removed under 600 highly shared, low-generation-probability nucleotide sequences. In a later analysis, a clonal expansion index was calculated for each public chain from normalized within-repertoire ranks of inferred template counts. In a later analysis, generation probabilities were computed using a VDJ recombination model fitted to out-of-frame rearrangements, and the results were checked against IGoR. Hypergeometric tests were used in a later analysis to score TCR-TCR, TCR-HLA and TCR-CMV co-occurrence, with a repertoire-size bias correction applied to the TCR pairs. False discovery rates were estimated in a later analysis by permuting HLA or CMV assignments 20 times. In a later analysis, co-occurring TCRs were grouped using DBSCAN, with TCRdist sequence similarity added in when clustering inside HLA-allele-positive subsets. For co-occurrence clustering, repertoires with fewer than 30,000 or more than 120,000 public chains were excluded, along with roughly 5 repertoires with anomalous nucleotide sharing. TCRdb obtained this table from immuneACCESS and retained in-frame rearrangements with V and J assigned. These tables miss some clones; where compared with another copy, unresolved V genes account for less than half of the shortfall, and the remainder is unexplained. The DNA was the basis for D and trimming; V, J and clone size are from that table. This sample gives approximately 120,000 clones in total; 80% of them show up just once. The top ten constitute roughly 9.6% of the sample.

A word on this clone: Its antigen specificity is not known. No much larger clone exists at a distance of one base, and base qualities are not known.

The cohort consisted of 600 to 700 healthy bone marrow donors. At the time of sampling, all cohort members were nominally healthy, though unrecorded immune exposures were likely present. The donor tested CMV seropositive and was one of the 289 seropositive cohort members. Each donor provided a peripheral blood sample, and peripheral blood mononuclear cells were used for TCR beta sequencing. Genomic DNA extraction from the blood cell samples was performed with the Qiagen DNeasy Blood Extraction Kit. What the study reported, not specific to this receptor: In both the original and validation cohorts, the classifier was reported to diagnose cytomegalovirus status with high specificity and sensitivity. Compared with the roughly 600-donor mean, donors in an Asian-associated ancestry cluster had fewer N-insertions in productive TCRs, according to a later genetic analysis. A few of the identified cytomegalovirus-associated TCR beta chains were confirmed in vitro to be specific for cytomegalovirus antigens. Because counts were too low, seventeen rarely observed V segments, including chromosome 9 orphons, were left out of the earlier analysis of approximately 580 of the donors. Linkage disequilibrium might explain the correlated functional status among segregating V segments, but an unknown experimental factor could not be ruled out. In a later genetic analysis, a missense DCLRE1C variant was associated with V-gene and J-gene trimming of TCR beta chains, and the association was replicated in an independent cohort. Strong co-occurrence of HLA alleles, especially DR and DQ, made assigning TCR associations to individual alleles difficult. The sequencing pipeline was judged likely to have produced a cluster of highly shared sequence variants as a technical artifact. The authors suggested that the approach could potentially be generalized to other disease states and immunological phenotypes. Roughly uniform sequencing depth across donors was assumed in presence/absence analyses, although this assumption may not hold. In a later analysis, most CMV-associated TCR beta chains were found to appear HLA-restricted, with HLA associations seemingly driven largely by CMV exposure. Specific HLA alleles were associated with over 15,000 TCR beta sequences at a false discovery rate of 0.05 in a later analysis. A total of 150 or so TCR beta chains were listed by the study as associated with cytomegalovirus. In a later analysis, HLA-associated TCR beta chains were found to be more clonally expanded and to have lower generation probabilities than equally common non-associated chains. A further reported finding was that TCR beta sequences accurately predicted the HLA-A and HLA-B alleles for most subjects in the first cohort. The 87-base-pair reads could not distinguish some IMGT-functional V segments, including TRBV6-2 and TRBV6-3, so those segments were excluded. Because HLA typing was missing for some donors at each locus, association tests included only the typed subset. In a later analysis, several top co-occurrence clusters were reported to appear linked to parvovirus B19, influenza, CMV and Epstein-Barr virus. An earlier analysis of approximately 590 of the donors showed that most TCR beta V segments appeared in productive rearrangements either about 90% or about 30% of the time, which broadly matched IMGT annotations. In a later analysis, TCR association rates were found to vary across HLA loci, with the most associated TCRs seen for DRB1 alleles and the fewest for HLA-C alleles. The only immune exposure information available for the cohort was CMV serostatus. Most TCR sequences were observed very rarely across donors, whereas some public TCRs were present in many individuals. The cohort was sequenced for TCR beta chains only, and without alpha or paired-chain data the features that could be detected were limited.

The TCR comes from a man aged 25-45 years in good health and CMV-seropositive. The V and J genes are TRBV10-1 and TRBJ1-1; the D gene lacks a confident call. Sequencing was performed on PBMCs. The sequenced DNA is TGCGCCAGCAGTGAAGCAAGGAACACTGAAGCTTTCTTT. It codes for CASSEARNTEAFF.